These 26 T cell receptor beta chains share one sample of origin, sequenced in a study of early T cells in non-severe SARS-CoV-2 infection. One entry per CDR3 protein results from TCRdb running MiXCR on the 5' RACE reads. The sample yields 40,000 to 55,000 distinct CDR3 sequences, 6% to 7% seen once. Source: whole blood, taken at baseline. These receptors all stem from an adult who was a healthcare worker with PCR-confirmed SARS-CoV-2 infection or an uninfected control (not recorded which).

CDR3 coding DNA: TGTGCCAGCAGGGACCCTCACAATGAGCAGTTCTTC. Protein product: CASRDPHNEQFF. The rearrangement joins TRBV6-1 to TRBJ2-1; D gene uncertain. The germline V and J ends were trimmed by 6 bases and 5 bases, with 8 bases remaining between them. Germline-derived CDR1 and CDR2 are MNHNS and SASEGT. The CDR3 sequence is 12 residues long.

This clonotype was observed at least ten times. The chain combines TRBV6-6 with TRBJ2-4; 10 bases fit TRBD2. CDR1 is MNHNY and CDR2 is SVGAGI in the germline V gene (reference sequence). The CDR3 is 20 amino acids. Trimming removed 0 bases from V and 4 bases from J; junction bases left unmatched: 15. The CDR3 DNA reads TGTGCCAGCAGTTACTCGATGGGCGGACTAGCGGTTAAGGGGAAAAACATTCAGTACTTC. Its translation: CASSYSMGGLAVKGKNIQYF.

This clonotype has a count of ten or more. The V gene is TRBV6-1, the J gene TRBJ2-7; TRBD1 aligns across 8 bases. The trim removed 1 base at V and 3 bases at J, leaving 5 bases unmatched. This CDR3 has 15 residues. Germline lookup yields CDR1 MNHNS and CDR2 SASEGT. The CDR3 DNA sequence: TGTGCCAGCAGTGAAGGGGGGACAGGCAGCTACGAGCAGTACTTC. The encoded protein is CASSEGGTGSYEQYF.

This clonotype was observed at least ten times. The chain employs TRBV5-1 and TRBJ2-1, with a weak D call TRBD2 (6 bases). The CDR3 contains 14 residues. Germline CDR1 and CDR2: SGHRS and YFSETQ. Deletions cut 7 bases from V and 6 bases from J, with 17 bases between. The CDR3 region is CASEGASVSNEQFF. The CDR3 nucleotides are TGCGCCAGCGAAGGGGCTAGCGTTAGCAATGAGCAGTTCTTC.

The chain has TRBV10-3 and TRBJ2-3, with unresolved D. The CDR3 runs to 14 residues. Trimming stripped 6 bases from V and 2 bases from J, with 12 bases between. Germline values: CDR1 ENHRY, CDR2 SYGVKD. This CDR3 reads CAIRKTQNTDTQYF. The CDR3 region has the DNA TGTGCCATCAGGAAGACCCAAAACACAGATACGCAGTATTTT.

This clonotype was picked up many times. The rearrangement uses TRBV6-6 and TRBJ2-7, with 7 bases that match TRBD2. J was trimmed by 3 bases and V by 6 bases; bases with no gene match: 14. Germline V gene lookup returns CDR1 MNHNY and CDR2 SVGAGI (reference sequence). This CDR3 has 16 amino acids. This chain's CDR3 is CASSPGLGLDRYEQYF. In DNA form, the CDR3 reads TGTGCCAGCAGCCCAGGGCTTGGACTAGACCGCTACGAGCAGTACTTC.

This clonotype was found many times. V usage is TRBV11-1 and J usage is TRBJ2-1; 8 positions match TRBD2. CDR1 is SGHAT, CDR2 FQDESV, per germline (reference sequence). The CDR3 sequence is 15 residues long. J lost 6 bases, V lost 6 bases, and 10 bases had no gene match. The CDR3 bases are TGTGCCAGCAGGCTCGCCGGGGGGGGTGCCAATGAGCAGTTCTTC. Translation gives CASRLAGGGANEQFF.

The chain employs TRBV5-1 and TRBJ2-7; 9 bases fit TRBD1. This CDR3 region has 15 residues. J gave up 2 bases and V 0 bases, and 3 bases lay outside the gene matches. CDR1 is SGHRS, CDR2 YFSETQ, per germline. CDR3 region: CASSLAGDRAYEQYF. The DNA for the CDR3 is TGCGCCAGCAGCTTGGCCGGGGACAGGGCCTACGAGCAGTACTTC.

This clonotype was seen a handful of times. J is TRBJ2-7 and V is TRBV5-1, with D possibly being TRBD2 (6 bases). In germline, CDR1 is SGHRS, CDR2 YFSETQ. Trimming took 4 bases from V and 2 from J, leaving 13 bases between them. The CDR3 length is 14 residues. In DNA, the CDR3 is TGCGCCAGCAGCGCCGGGACTGTGACCTACGAGCAGTACTTC. This sequence encodes CASSAGTVTYEQYF.

In its sample, this clonotype was seen many times. This sequence joins TRBV12-3 or TRBV12-4 and TRBJ2-5; D perhaps matches TRBD2 (8 bases). V dropped 5 bases and J dropped 7 bases, with 14 bases sitting between them. The CDR3 covers 13 residues. CDR3 bases: TGTGCCAGCAGTGCCGGGGGGGACAGGACCCAGTACTTC. Translated, it gives CASSAGGDRTQYF.

This clonotype was recorded a few times. The V call is TRBV10-3, the J call TRBJ2-3, with D tentatively TRBD2 (6 bases). The CDR3 sequence is 16 residues long. The germline V gene encodes CDR1 ENHRY and CDR2 SYGVKD. V lost 4 bases to trimming and J lost 0 bases, with 14 bases between them. This CDR3 is CAISGKLALSTDTQYF. The CDR3 nucleotides are TGTGCCATCAGTGGAAAACTAGCCCTAAGCACAGATACGCAGTATTTT.

There are many counts of this clonotype. The chain employs TRBV3-1 and TRBJ1-1; D perhaps matches TRBD1 (5 bases). Trimming took off 0 bases at V and 10 bases at J, with 9 bases between the two ends. The CDR3 runs to 12 residues. Germline CDR1 is LGHDT and CDR2 is YNNKEL (reference sequence). CDR3: CASSQDPGPAFF. For the CDR3, the DNA is TGTGCCAGCAGCCAAGATCCGGGGCCAGCTTTCTTT.

This clonotype was seen only a few times. The rearrangement uses TRBV7-8 and TRBJ2-1; TRBD2 matches at 10 bases. The junction had 15 bases not matched to a gene; V was cut back by 5 bases and J by 8 bases. Looked up from germline, CDR1 is SGHVS and CDR2 is FQNEAQ. The CDR3 is made up of 17 amino acids. The CDR3 protein is CASSPYPRAGGPHEQFF. The CDR3 region has the DNA TGTGCCAGCAGCCCATACCCCAGAGCGGGAGGGCCCCATGAGCAGTTCTTC.

In this sample, this clonotype turned up a few times. The chain recombines TRBV11-2 with TRBJ2-2, with 7 nucleotides matching TRBD2. This CDR3 comprises 14 residues. CDR1 SGHAT and CDR2 FQNNGV come from the germline V gene. The trim removed 7 bases at V and 0 bases at J, leaving 2 bases unmatched. CDR3 bases: TGTGCCAGCACGGCGGGGGCGAACACCGGGGAGCTGTTTTTT. This gives the protein CASTAGANTGELFF. The variable domain in full, with the rest retrieved from reference TRBV11-2 and TRBJ2-2, is EAGVAQSPRYKIIEKRQSVAFWCNPISGHATLYWYQQILGQGPKLLIQFQNNGVVDDSQLPKDRFSAERLKGVDSTLKIQPAKLEDSAVYLCASTAGANTGELFFGEGSRLTVL.

This clonotype turned up a few times. Here the CDR3 DNA reads TGTGCCAGCAGTCCCCTTGGGGGGGGTCCTGCTGGCTACACCTTC. Translating it yields CASSPLGGGPAGYTF. The chain recombines TRBV28 with TRBJ1-2; the D gene is possibly TRBD1 (5 bases). CDR3 size: 15 residues. Trimming left V 5 bases short and J 7 bases short, with 20 bases between. In germline, CDR1 is MDHEN, CDR2 SYDVKM.

This sequence joins TRBV21-1 and TRBJ1-5; TRBD1 reflects the table's D call only, with no check against the DNA. TRBV21-1 corresponds to a pseudogene. The CDR3 is made up of 18 amino acids. CDR3 nucleotides: TGTGCCAGCAGCGAGGCCCCAGGGGACCATTATAGCAATCAGCCCCAACATTTT. Its translation: CASSEAPGDHYSNQPQHF.

This clonotype showed up many times. The chain has TRBV2 and TRBJ2-1; 9 bases map to TRBD1. Germline V gives CDR1 SNHLY, CDR2 FYNNEI. The CDR3 has 15 amino acids. Trimming removed 4 bases from V and 1 base from J; junction bases left unmatched: 2. In DNA form, the CDR3 reads TGTGCCAGCAGTGCGACAGGGGGGTCCTACAATGAGCAGTTCTTC. Protein sequence: CASSATGGSYNEQFF.

This chain connects TRBV12-3 or TRBV12-4 to TRBJ1-3; tentatively, D is TRBD1 (5 bases). V shed 7 bases and J shed 0 bases, with 13 bases lying between them. The CDR3 extends over 15 amino acids. Here the CDR3 reads CASTLTALSGNTIYF. The CDR3 region has the DNA TGTGCCAGCACCCTGACAGCACTCTCTGGAAACACCATATATTTT.

There are a few counts of this clonotype. The chain couples TRBV4-1 to TRBJ1-1; D perhaps matches TRBD1 (5 bases). CDR1 MGHRA and CDR2 YSYEKL come from the germline V gene. The V end lost 2 bases, the J end lost 1 base, and 8 bases lay between the germline ends. The CDR3 is made up of 14 amino acids. The CDR3 sequence: CASSQRQTNTEAFF. The DNA of the CDR3 is TGCGCCAGCAGCCAAAGACAGACGAACACTGAAGCTTTCTTT.

This chain uses TRBV12-3 or TRBV12-4 with TRBJ1-5, with no clear D. Trimming stripped 6 bases from V and 5 bases from J, with 11 bases between. CDR3 length: 13 amino acids. The CDR3 sequence: CASSPGPHQPQHF. For the CDR3, the DNA is TGTGCCAGCAGCCCGGGCCCTCATCAGCCCCAGCATTTT.

This clonotype was recorded at least ten times. The J gene is TRBJ1-2, the V gene TRBV4-3; D gene uncertain. Germline V gene lookup returns CDR1 LGHNA and CDR2 YSLEER. The CDR3 runs 18 residues. Trimming took 0 bases from V and 6 from J, leaving 23 bases between them. The CDR3, as DNA: TGCGCCAGCAGCCAAGAGCCCGGCAGGATACGACAACGGCATGGCTACACCTTC. Protein sequence: CASSQEPGRIRQRHGYTF.

The gene calls are TRBV6-2 or TRBV6-3 and TRBJ1-2; D gene unclear. CDR1 and CDR2 (germline): MNHEY, SVGEGT. The CDR3 has 13 residues. Trimming took off 6 bases at V and 4 bases at J, with 12 bases between the two ends. The CDR3 here is CASSPGLLYGYTF. Here the CDR3 DNA reads TGTGCCAGCAGCCCCGGATTGCTCTATGGCTACACCTTC.

J is TRBJ2-7 and V is TRBV19; D remains ambiguous. The CDR3 length is 14 residues. The germline V and J ends were trimmed by 4 bases and 0 bases, with 10 bases remaining between them. The germline V gene has CDR1 LNHDA and CDR2 SQIVND (reference sequence). CDR3 protein: CASSNSASSYEQYF. The CDR3 DNA sequence: TGTGCCAGTAGTAACAGCGCCAGCTCCTACGAGCAGTACTTC. The whole variable domain, filled in from reference TRBV19 and TRBJ2-7, reads DGGITQSPKYLFRKEGQNVTLSCEQNLNHDAMYWYRQDPGQGLRLIYYSQIVNDFQKGDIAEGYSVSREKKESFPLTVTSAQKNPTAFYLCASSNSASSYEQYFGPGTRLTVT.

Ten or more counts support this clonotype. The V call is TRBV6-6, the J call TRBJ2-3; TRBD2 aligns across 9 bases. The CDR3 totals 16 residues. J was trimmed by 1 base and V by 7 bases; bases with no gene match: 9. Germline lookup yields CDR1 MNHNY and CDR2 SVGAGI (reference sequence). The CDR3 nucleotides are TGTGCCAGCACCCTTAGCGGGAGTTACGGCACAGATACGCAGTATTTT. Translated: CASTLSGSYGTDTQYF.

This clonotype was picked up many times. The chain couples TRBV4-3 to TRBJ2-5; the D is unclear. The CDR3 runs to 14 residues. The V and J ends lost 0 bases and 5 bases respectively, with 10 bases between them. Germline V gene data show CDR1 as LGHNA and CDR2 as YSLEER. The CDR3 spells CASSQDIQVETQYF. CDR3 DNA sequence: TGCGCCAGCAGCCAAGATATCCAGGTGGAGACCCAGTACTTC.

This clonotype was recorded at least ten times. The rearrangement joins TRBV10-3 to TRBJ2-3; 11 bases align to TRBD2. CDR3 length: 17 residues. From germline, CDR1 is ENHRY and CDR2 SYGVKD. J gave up 1 base and V 8 bases, and 11 bases lay outside the gene matches. The CDR3 coding sequence is TGTGCCATCGCGTCAACTAGCGGGGGCCTCCGCACAGATACGCAGTATTTT. Residues: CAIASTSGGLRTDTQYF.